The clone carrying this TCR beta chain was found many times. This record belongs to a study of T-cell memory formation after mild COVID-19. TCRdb itself ran the 5' RACE reads through MiXCR, one entry per CDR3 protein. The sample includes about 610,000 distinct CDR3 sequences, approximately 15% of them seen just once. This clonotype was obtained from an adult woman who had mild COVID-19 (a few samples of this study predate the infection). Cell type and time point are not known. The source material was PBMCs or a T cell subset sorted from them (not recorded which).

In DNA, the CDR3 is TGTGCCAGCAGCTCCAAATCGGGAGGGGGGCGACAGTTCTTC. This gives the protein CASSSKSGGGRQFF. V is TRBV7-2 and J is TRBJ2-1; TRBD2 agrees at 8 bases. The CDR3 sequence is 14 residues long. The trim removed 4 bases at V and 13 bases at J, leaving 12 bases unmatched. Germline assignment: CDR1 SGHTA and CDR2 FQGNSA.